Only a few counts were recorded for the clone carrying this T cell receptor (beta chain). V lost 2 bases and J lost 8, with 15 bases in between. This CDR3 comprises 14 residues. The germline V gene encodes CDR1 MGHDK and CDR2 SYGVNS. TCRdb recomputed calls from the 5' RACE reads with MiXCR, one row per CDR3 protein. The sample lists some 350,000 distinct CDR3 sequences, 7.5% to 9% seen once, with 15% to 20% in the top ten. The sample is drawn from a study of T cells after yellow fever vaccination. The genes are TRBV25-1 and TRBJ1-2; D not resolved. The material sequenced was PBMCs, taken on the day of the first yellow fever vaccination. The clonotype comes from a young man who received the YFV17D yellow fever vaccine. The CDR3 DNA reads as TGTGCCAGCAGTGAAGACGCTCGTCCCCGCGGCTACACCTTC. It yields the protein CASSEDARPRGYTF.